These 31 T cell receptor beta chains share one sample of origin, sequenced in a study of blood T cell repertoires in COVID-19. Libraries were prepared by immunoSEQ multiplex PCR; TCRdb keeps only in-frame clonotypes and omits some of them. The table records about 300,000 clones, about nine tenths of them present only once. Specimen: peripheral blood. These receptors were collected from a woman aged 25 to 39 with COVID-19, enrolled during active disease.

This chain joins TRBV2 and TRBJ1-2; TRBD1 might be the D (6 bases). The V gene's germline CDR1 is SNHLY and CDR2 FYNNEI. The CDR3 has 16 amino acids. Trimming removed 8 bases at V and 2 bases at J, with 21 bases between. The CDR3 spells CASQTPGRGRNYGYTF. In nucleotides, the CDR3 is TGTGCCAGCCAGACGCCAGGCAGGGGCCGAAACTATGGCTACACCTTC.

V is TRBV7-9 and J is TRBJ2-7; a possible D gene is TRBD1 (6 bases). Germline V gene lookup returns CDR1 SEHNR and CDR2 FQNEAQ (reference sequence). The CDR3 is made up of 12 amino acids. Trimming shortened V by 3 bases and J by 6 bases, and 9 bases separated the two germline ends. In DNA form, the CDR3 reads TGTGCCAGCAGCTTTGACAGGTTCGAGCAGTACTTC. Translated: CASSFDRFEQYF. The entire variable domain, with the rest obtained from reference TRBV7-9 and TRBJ2-7, is as follows: DTGVSQNPRHKITKRGQNVTFRCDPISEHNRLYWYRQTLGQGPEFLTYFQNEAQLEKSRLLSDRFSAERPKGSFSTLEIQRTEQGDSAMYLCASSFDRFEQYFGPGTRLTVT.

The J gene is TRBJ1-5, the V gene TRBV18, with no clear D. This CDR3 region has 15 residues. CDR1 KGHSH and CDR2 LQKENI come from the germline V gene. The V end lost 3 bases, the J end lost 3 bases, and 12 bases lay between the germline ends. CDR3 DNA: TGTGCCAGCTCACCCAGCCAGGTCGTCAATCAGCCCCAGCATTTT. Translation gives CASSPSQVVNQPQHF.

The rearrangement joins TRBV28 to TRBJ1-5; D ambiguous. Trimming stripped 2 bases from V and 1 base from J, with 12 bases between. The CDR3 covers 16 residues. Germline V gives CDR1 MDHEN, CDR2 SYDVKM. This CDR3 reads CASSLGGLGSNQPQHF. The CDR3 DNA sequence: TGTGCCAGCAGTTTAGGAGGGTTAGGGAGCAATCAGCCCCAGCATTTT.

This rearrangement joins TRBV29-1 to TRBJ1-1; weak D call: TRBD1 (5 bases). The CDR3 has 13 amino acids. Germline V gene data show CDR1 as SQVTM and CDR2 as ANQGSEA. The ends were cut back, 7 bases at V and 1 base at J, with 13 bases in the middle. CDR3 DNA sequence: TGCAGCGCGGACACGGCAGGGAACACTGAAGCTTTCTTT. It is translated as CSADTAGNTEAFF.

This sequence joins TRBV19 and TRBJ2-2, with TRBD1 identical over 12 bases. This CDR3 comprises 14 residues. Germline CDR1 LNHDA, CDR2 SQIVND (reference sequence). V shed 9 bases, J shed 4 bases, and the junction held 3 bases outside the gene matches. The CDR3 protein is CASWGQGATGELFF. DNA for the CDR3: TGTGCCAGCTGGGGACAGGGGGCCACCGGGGAGCTGTTTTTT.

The V gene is TRBV10-3, the J gene TRBJ1-5, with 8 bases identical to TRBD1. Germline V gives CDR1 ENHRY, CDR2 SYGVKD. V trimming: 3 bases; J trimming: 2 bases; junction bases outside the gene matches: 3. This CDR3 is 15 amino acids long. CDR3 sequence reads: CAISEGGQGNQPQHF. In DNA, the CDR3 is TGTGCCATCAGTGAAGGGGGACAGGGCAATCAGCCCCAGCATTTT.

To note about this clone: The CDR3 does not close with the conserved phenylalanine or tryptophan, likely indicating a read error. The DNA is omitted, as the CDR3 cannot be located on it reliably, and the CDR3 follows TCRdb's listing. The gene calls are TRBV19 and TRBJ1-2. The CDR3 totals 14 residues, both ends included. The germline CDR1 and CDR2 sequences are LNHDA and SQIVND (reference sequence). CDR3: CASSIGTLAPPSLS.

This sequence joins TRBV27 and TRBJ2-5; 10 positions agree with TRBD2. Germline V gene data show CDR1 as MNHEY and CDR2 as SMNVEV (reference sequence). V trimming: 6 bases; J trimming: 5 bases; junction bases outside the gene matches: 12. The CDR3 is made up of 16 amino acids. For the CDR3, the DNA is TGTGCCAGCAGCTCCTCGGGACTAGCGCTTCGGGAGACCCAGTACTTC. This translates into CASSSSGLALRETQYF.

This clone was detected only once. This rearrangement joins TRBV6-1 to TRBJ1-2, with TRBD1 matching over 8 bases. Germline CDR1 is MNHNS and CDR2 is SASEGT. The CDR3 is 16 residues long. Trimming took 3 bases from V and 4 from J; bases not matched to a gene: 10. The CDR3 nucleotides are TGTGCCAGCAGTGATATGGGACAGGATGGTACCTATGGCTACACCTTC. Its protein product is CASSDMGQDGTYGYTF.

CDR3: CASSPGTGGTEAFF. The CDR3 DNA sequence: TGTGCCAGCTCACCGGGGACAGGGGGCACTGAAGCTTTCTTT. The chain carries TRBV18 and TRBJ1-1; 11 bases map to TRBD1. This CDR3 is 14 amino acids long. Germline loops: CDR1 KGHSH, CDR2 LQKENI. V lost 3 bases, J lost 4 bases, and 1 base stayed unmatched.

The chain employs TRBV5-5 and TRBJ2-3; 14 nucleotides match TRBD2. With V trimmed by 0 bases and J by 5 bases, 5 bases remained unmatched. Germline V gene lookup returns CDR1 SGHKS and CDR2 YYEKEE (reference sequence). The length of the CDR3 is 17 residues. In nucleotides, the CDR3 is TGTGCCAGCAGCTTGGTCGGACTAGCGGGGGGAAGAGATACGCAGTATTTT. It encodes CASSLVGLAGGRDTQYF.

The chain carries TRBV5-7 and TRBJ2-1; the D gene is possibly TRBD1 (6 bases). TRBV5-7 is an ORF; its function is uncertain. Trimming took 0 bases from V and 8 from J, leaving 15 bases between them. The CDR3 loop spans 15 amino acids. CDR3 protein: CASSLEQGGPHEQFF. For the CDR3, the DNA is TGTGCCAGCAGCTTGGAACAGGGTGGACCCCATGAGCAGTTCTTC.

The V gene is TRBV6-5, the J gene TRBJ2-3; TRBD2 matches at 7 bases. Germline trimming cut 5 bases from V and 5 bases from J; bases unmatched to any gene: 7. The germline V gene encodes CDR1 MNHEY and CDR2 SVGAGI. The length of the CDR3 is 14 residues. In DNA form, the CDR3 reads TGTGCCAGCAGTCCAAAACTAGCGTTAGATACGCAGTATTTT. This sequence encodes CASSPKLALDTQYF.

This clone turned up a few times. The chain carries TRBV10-3 and TRBJ1-3, with 10 bases aligning to TRBD1. J was trimmed by 3 bases and V by 10 bases; bases with no gene match: 9. CDR1 and CDR2 from the germline V gene are ENHRY and SYGVKD. The CDR3 spans 15 residues. The CDR3 sequence: CATGQGDFVGNTIYF. The CDR3 region has the DNA TGTGCCACCGGACAGGGGGATTTCGTTGGAAACACCATATATTTT.

The CDR3 spells CASSRRDSTIRYGNTIYF. In DNA form, the CDR3 reads TGTGCCAGCAGCCGTAGGGACTCCACAATCCGATATGGAAACACCATATATTTT. This chain uses TRBV2 with TRBJ1-3, with a tentative D call TRBD1 (5 bases). Trimming pared 6 bases from V and 3 bases from J, leaving 24 bases between. Germline lookup yields CDR1 SNHLY and CDR2 FYNNEI. CDR3 length: 18 residues.

The genes are TRBV27 and TRBJ2-3, with D perhaps TRBD1 (5 bases). Germline lookup yields CDR1 MNHEY and CDR2 SMNVEV (reference sequence). V dropped 8 bases and J dropped 4 bases, with 7 bases sitting between them. This CDR3 has 11 amino acids. CDR3 coding DNA: TGTGCCAGCCTAGGGGCAGATACGCAGTATTTT. This sequence encodes CASLGADTQYF.

The J gene is TRBJ1-5, the V gene TRBV19, with 9 positions matching TRBD1. This CDR3 has 15 residues. Germline V gene sequence: CDR1 LNHDA, CDR2 SQIVND (reference sequence). Germline trimming cut 3 bases from V and 3 bases from J; bases unmatched to any gene: 3. CDR3 amino acids: CASSIGTGYNQPQHF. The CDR3 DNA sequence: TGTGCCAGTAGTATCGGGACAGGGTACAATCAGCCCCAGCATTTT.

The chain has TRBV11-2 and TRBJ1-6; D possibly corresponds to TRBD1 (6 bases). The V gene's germline CDR1 is SGHAT and CDR2 FQNNGV. This CDR3 region has 14 residues. The V gene lost 5 bases and the J gene lost 10 bases, with 15 bases spanning the gap. The CDR3: CASSLTQGSSPLHF. CDR3 nucleotides: TGTGCCAGCAGCCTAACCCAGGGGAGCTCACCCCTCCACTTT.

The J gene is TRBJ2-2, the V gene TRBV4-1; 7 bases match TRBD2. This CDR3 region has 17 residues. Germline lookup yields CDR1 MGHRA and CDR2 YSYEKL. Trimming cost V 3 bases and J 4 bases; bases outside gene matches: 11. For the CDR3, the DNA is TGCGCCAGCAGCCAGGGGAGGGCCAGGGCGGTCACCGGGGAGCTGTTTTTT. Its translation is CASSQGRARAVTGELFF.

The chain is built from TRBV28 and TRBJ2-7; no definite D call. The CDR3 loop spans 12 amino acids. Germline assignment: CDR1 MDHEN and CDR2 SYDVKM. The V end was cut by 6 bases, the J end by 6 bases, with 12 bases between. DNA of the CDR3: TGTGCCAGCAGGAGTAAGATTGGCGAGCAGTACGTC. Translation gives CASRSKIGEQYV.

The rearrangement uses TRBV3-1 (or the pseudogene TRBV3-2) and TRBJ1-2; the D gene is possibly TRBD1 (5 bases). This CDR3 contains 15 residues. V was trimmed by 3 bases and J by 6 bases, leaving 17 bases between them. The V gene's germline CDR1 is LGHDT and CDR2 YNNKEL (reference sequence). In DNA, the CDR3 is TGTGCCAGCAGCCACAACTACAGGACGAACCATGGCTACACCTTC. Its protein is CASSHNYRTNHGYTF.

This chain connects TRBV29-1 to TRBJ2-1; 9 positions match TRBD1. The V and J ends lost 8 bases and 9 bases, in that order; junction bases with no gene match: 11. Per the germline V gene, CDR1 is SQVTM and CDR2 is ANQGSEA. The CDR3 has 13 amino acids. CDR3 sequence: CSITRQGGGEQFF. In DNA form, the CDR3 reads TGCAGCATTACCCGACAGGGGGGGGGTGAGCAGTTCTTC.

The chain is built from TRBV5-1 and TRBJ2-6; no firm D call. The CDR3 has 14 residues. V lost 3 bases and J lost 0, with 4 bases in between. CDR1 is SGHRS, CDR2 YFSETQ, per germline. DNA for the CDR3: TGCGCCAGCAGCTCTTCCTCTGGGGCCAACGTCCTGACTTTC. Translation gives CASSSSSGANVLTF. The entire variable domain, with the rest obtained from reference TRBV5-1 and TRBJ2-6, is as follows: KAGVTQTPRYLIKTRGQQVTLSCSPISGHRSVSWYQQTPGQGLQFLFEYFSETQRNKGNFPGRFSGRQFSNSRSEMNVSTLELGDSALYLCASSSSSGANVLTFGAGSRLTVL.

The chain carries TRBV3-1 (or the pseudogene TRBV3-2) and TRBJ1-4; a possible D gene is TRBD1 (6 bases). The CDR3 spans 16 residues. Germline CDR1 reads LGHDT; CDR2 reads YNNKEL (reference sequence). The V end lost 0 bases, the J end lost 4 bases, and 12 bases lay between the germline ends. The CDR3 is CASSQDPTGYNEKLFF. In DNA, the CDR3 is TGTGCCAGCAGCCAAGACCCCACAGGGTATAATGAAAAACTGTTTTTT.

A note on this clone: At one end the junction does not follow the germline gene, possibly because of a read error. The chain combines TRBV6-5 with TRBJ1-5, with 8 nucleotides matching TRBD1. CDR1 is MNHEY and CDR2 is SVGAGI in the germline V gene. The CDR3 loop spans 14 amino acids. The CDR3 spells CASSRTGFGQAQHF. CDR3 sequence (DNA): TGTGCCAGCAGTCGGACAGGGTTCGGTCAGGCCCAGCATTTT.

The chain uses TRBV3-1 (or the pseudogene TRBV3-2) and TRBJ1-2; D may be TRBD1 (5 bases). CDR3 size: 14 residues. From germline, CDR1 is LGHDT and CDR2 YNNKEL (reference sequence). Trimming stripped 0 bases from V and 8 bases from J, with 13 bases between. CDR3 amino acids: CASSQDWRGGGYTF. The CDR3 DNA reads TGTGCCAGCAGCCAAGATTGGAGGGGAGGCGGCTACACCTTC.

This clone has a handful of counts. The rearrangement uses TRBV29-1 and TRBJ1-1; possible D gene TRBD1, 6 bases. Germline-derived CDR1 and CDR2 are SQVTM and ANQGSEA. Trimming removed 7 bases at V and 4 bases at J, with 19 bases between. This CDR3 is 14 amino acids long. CDR3 DNA sequence: TGCAGCGGGAGACCGGGGGGGCGAGGCACTGAAGCTTTCTTT. Translated: CSGRPGGRGTEAFF.

V gene TRBV7-9 combines with J gene TRBJ1-1; TRBD1 aligns across 8 bases. V gave up 2 bases and J gave up 1 base; unmatched junction bases: 6. Germline CDR1 is SEHNR and CDR2 is FQNEAQ (reference sequence). The CDR3 extends over 16 amino acids. The CDR3 nucleotides read TGTGCCAGCAGCTTAAGACGGACAGGGAAGAACACTGAAGCTTTCTTT. This sequence encodes CASSLRRTGKNTEAFF.

The V call is TRBV7-9, the J call TRBJ1-1; no firm D call. The germline CDR1 and CDR2 sequences are SEHNR and FQNEAQ (reference sequence). This CDR3 comprises 12 residues. The V gene lost 5 bases and the J gene lost 1 base, with 5 bases spanning the gap. The CDR3 nucleotides read TGTGCCAGCAGCCCCCGGAACACTGAAGCTTTCTTT. It translates to CASSPRNTEAFF. The whole variable domain, filled in from reference TRBV7-9 and TRBJ1-1, reads DTGVSQNPRHKITKRGQNVTFRCDPISEHNRLYWYRQTLGQGPEFLTYFQNEAQLEKSRLLSDRFSAERPKGSFSTLEIQRTEQGDSAMYLCASSPRNTEAFFGQGTRLTVV.

The rearrangement joins TRBV12-3 or TRBV12-4 to TRBJ1-6, with a tentative D call TRBD1 (6 bases). With 5 bases removed from V and 10 bases from J, the gap between germline ends came to 12 bases. This CDR3 region has 13 residues. CDR3 DNA: TGTGCCAGCAGTCAACAGGGAAACTCACCCCTCCACTTT. Its protein product is CASSQQGNSPLHF.